The 20 T cell receptor beta chains in this list originate from one sample, sequenced in a study of post-analysis software for immune sequencing data. Carried by the TCR beta cDNA libraries were unique molecular identifiers. TCRdb processed the PCR reads anew with MiXCR; each CDR3 protein has one entry. This table holds approximately 690,000 distinct CDR3 sequences, roughly three fifths found once. Whole-study findings and limits: Patients carried a handful of TRBV segments more frequently than controls did, and TRBV5-6, TRBV5-1 and TRBV20-1 were among them.

These receptors' antigens are unknown. Sequenced input: blood. The receptors were gathered from a girl aged 2 to 10 with multiple sclerosis.

This clonotype was recorded a few times. The chain recombines TRBV11-2 with TRBJ2-3; 7 nucleotides agree with TRBD2. The CDR3 extends over 17 amino acids. CDR1 and CDR2 (germline): SGHAT, FQNNGV. The junction had 10 bases not matched to a gene; V was cut back by 1 base and J by 3 bases. The CDR3 nucleotides are TGTGCCAGCAGCTTAGGAAGGACGGGGGGAGGTACAGATACGCAGTATTTT. Encoded protein: CASSLGRTGGGTDTQYF.

The chain combines TRBV5-5 with TRBJ2-5; D is unclear. TRBJ2-7 explains the end of the DNA better; the J call may be wrong. Germline loops: CDR1 SGHKS, CDR2 YYEKEE (reference sequence). This CDR3 region has 15 residues. The CDR3 sequence: CASSLMEQTTYEQYF. The CDR3 DNA follows: TGTGCCAGCAGCCTCATGGAACAGACAACCTACGAGCAGTACTTC.

The V and J genes are TRBV6-2 or TRBV6-3 and TRBJ2-1; 12 nucleotides line up with TRBD2. The CDR3 runs 15 residues. V was pared by 6 bases and J by 5 bases, with 5 bases of the junction left unmatched. In germline, CDR1 is MNHEY, CDR2 SVGEGT. The CDR3 protein is CASRNRLAGDNEQFF. In DNA, the CDR3 is TGTGCCAGCAGAAATAGACTAGCGGGGGACAATGAGCAGTTCTTC.

This clonotype was seen a single time. The chain has TRBV4-2 and TRBJ2-3, with TRBD2 identical over 10 bases. CDR1 LGHNA and CDR2 YNFKEQ come from the germline V gene. CDR3 length equals 17 residues. The ends lost 0 bases at V and 6 bases at J; junction bases unmatched: 9. The CDR3 loop is CASSQDELAGESDTQYF. CDR3 nucleotide sequence: TGTGCCAGCAGCCAAGACGAGCTAGCGGGGGAGTCGGATACGCAGTATTTT.

The rearrangement uses TRBV6-2 or TRBV6-3 and TRBJ1-2, with a tentative D call TRBD1 (6 bases). Trimming removed 2 bases from V and 2 bases from J, with 12 bases in between. The CDR3 extends over 15 amino acids. CDR1 MNHEY and CDR2 SVGEGT come from the germline V gene. CDR3 region: CASSYDLRGNYGYTF. CDR3 bases: TGTGCCAGCAGTTACGACCTAAGGGGGAACTATGGCTACACCTTC.

The gene calls are TRBV24-1 and TRBJ2-3, with 7 nucleotides matching TRBD1. The CDR3 spans 19 residues. Germline V lookup: CDR1 KGHDR, CDR2 SFDVKD. V lost 4 bases, J lost 4 bases, and 19 bases stayed unmatched. The CDR3 sequence is CATSEPNPLSTGHPDTQYF. The CDR3 nucleotides read TGTGCCACCAGTGAACCTAACCCACTATCGACAGGGCACCCAGATACGCAGTATTTT.

This chain uses TRBV29-1 with TRBJ1-1; D not resolved. The germline CDR1 and CDR2 sequences are SQVTM and ANQGSEA. This CDR3 is 15 amino acids long. The V and J ends lost 3 bases and 3 bases respectively, with 17 bases between them. CDR3 sequence: CSVETGRSWDTEAFF. The CDR3 DNA follows: TGCAGCGTTGAGACCGGCAGGAGTTGGGACACTGAAGCTTTCTTT.

The sample holds one count of this clonotype. V is TRBV11-3 and J is TRBJ2-5; 8 positions agree with TRBD2. The CDR3 sequence is 15 residues long. The V and J ends lost 5 bases and 0 bases, in that order; junction bases with no gene match: 5. Germline V lookup: CDR1 SGHNT, CDR2 YENEEA. CDR3 loop: CASSHTGGNQETQYF. In nucleotides, the CDR3 is TGTGCCAGCAGCCATACGGGGGGGAACCAAGAGACCCAGTACTTC. The whole variable domain, remainder taken from reference TRBV11-3 and TRBJ2-5, is EAGVVQSPRYKIIEKKQPVAFWCNPISGHNTLYWYLQNLGQGPELLIRYENEEAVDDSQLPKDRFSAERLKGVDSTLKIQPAELGDSAVYLCASSHTGGNQETQYFGPGTRLLVL.

This clonotype has only a few counts. This chain uses TRBV7-2 with TRBJ1-1; no clear D. The CDR3 totals 12 residues. The V end was cut by 2 bases, the J end by 7 bases, with 8 bases between. The germline gives CDR1 SGHTA, CDR2 FQGNSA. CDR3 residues: CASSLSGVEAFF. CDR3 coding DNA: TGTGCCAGCAGCTTATCGGGAGTTGAAGCTTTCTTT.

Points on this clonotype: A read error may account for a junction end that differs from germline. V usage is TRBV12-3 or TRBV12-4 and J usage is TRBJ2-3, with 7 bases identical to TRBD1. This CDR3 spans 14 amino acids. The DNA of the CDR3 is TGTGCCAGCATTCCGGGACAGCGCACAGATACGGAGTATTTT. It specifies CASIPGQRTDTEYF.

This clonotype was detected only a few times. V usage is TRBV12-3 or TRBV12-4 and J usage is TRBJ2-5; a weak D match, TRBD1 (6 bases). The CDR3 runs to 13 residues. The V and J ends lost 6 bases and 5 bases respectively, with 13 bases between them. In DNA, the CDR3 is TGTGCCAGCAGCCTATACAGGGTCGAGACCCAGTACTTC. This encodes CASSLYRVETQYF.

The CDR3 DNA follows: TGTGCCAGCAGCTTCTTCGGGCGGCTAGCACCGTACAATGAGCAGTTCTTC. Translation gives CASSFFGRLAPYNEQFF. The chain recombines TRBV7-2 with TRBJ2-1; possibly TRBD2 for D (5 bases). The CDR3 is 17 residues long. The germline V gene encodes CDR1 SGHTA and CDR2 FQGNSA. With 3 bases removed from V and 4 bases from J, the gap between germline ends came to 19 bases.

This clonotype has a single count. The chain couples TRBV29-1 to TRBJ1-5; TRBD1 is a possible D gene (5 bases). This CDR3 is 12 amino acids long. Trimming cost V 4 bases and J 5 bases, with 9 bases left between them. CDR1 SQVTM and CDR2 ANQGSEA come from the germline V gene. The CDR3 loop is CSVVQGDQPQHF. The CDR3 DNA reads TGCAGCGTTGTCCAGGGCGATCAGCCCCAGCATTTT.

This clonotype was seen only a few times. The genes are TRBV5-1 and TRBJ2-5; no reliable D call. Germline V CDR1 and CDR2: SGHRS, YFSETQ. V lost 2 bases to trimming and J lost 5 bases, with 7 bases between them. The CDR3 spans 12 residues. Written as DNA, the CDR3 is TGCGCCAGCAGCTTCGGCATGGAGACCCAGTACTTC. Its translation: CASSFGMETQYF.

The chain links TRBV4-2 to TRBJ2-5, with D possibly TRBD2 on 5 matching bases. Per germline, CDR1 LGHNA and CDR2 YNFKEQ. Trimming took off 1 base at V and 5 bases at J, with 17 bases between the two ends. This CDR3 region has 16 residues. The CDR3 spells CASSQVKSASPETQYF. The CDR3 bases are TGTGCCAGCAGCCAAGTCAAGTCGGCTAGCCCGGAGACCCAGTACTTC.

This clonotype has a handful of counts. The chain has TRBV5-1 and TRBJ2-6; D gene uncertain. Germline V lookup: CDR1 SGHRS, CDR2 YFSETQ. The ends were cut back, 0 bases at V and 4 bases at J, with 8 bases in the middle. This CDR3 spans 15 amino acids. The CDR3 protein is CASSLVVSGANVLTF. In DNA, the CDR3 is TGCGCCAGCAGCTTGGTGGTATCCGGGGCCAACGTCCTGACTTTC. Drawing the rest from reference TRBV5-1 and TRBJ2-6, the complete variable domain is KAGVTQTPRYLIKTRGQQVTLSCSPISGHRSVSWYQQTPGQGLQFLFEYFSETQRNKGNFPGRFSGRQFSNSRSEMNVSTLELGDSALYLCASSLVVSGANVLTFGAGSRLTVL.

The gene calls are TRBV29-1 and TRBJ2-1, with 12 bases identical to TRBD2. The CDR3 has 15 amino acids. J was trimmed by 7 bases and V by 3 bases; bases with no gene match: 7. Germline assignment: CDR1 SQVTM and CDR2 ANQGSEA. This chain's CDR3 is CSVEGSGLAGNEQFF. CDR3 DNA sequence: TGCAGCGTTGAGGGGTCCGGACTAGCGGGGAATGAGCAGTTCTTC.

This clonotype was detected only a few times. The chain employs TRBV5-1 and TRBJ1-1; perhaps TRBD1 as D (6 bases). Between the trimmed V and J ends, which lost 2 bases and 6 bases, there was a span of 14 bases. CDR1 SGHRS and CDR2 YFSETQ come from the germline V gene. The CDR3 spans 14 residues. The CDR3 DNA sequence: TGCGCCAGCAGCTTAACGTTGGGACACGCTGAAGCTTTCTTT. This codes for CASSLTLGHAEAFF.

This clonotype has just a few counts. The CDR3 region is CASSSWTGSTDTQYF. The CDR3 coding sequence is TGTGCCAGCAGCTCCTGGACAGGGAGCACAGATACGCAGTATTTT. This chain connects TRBV25-1 to TRBJ2-3; 8 bases line up with TRBD1. V shed 6 bases and J 0 bases; nucleotides not matched to a gene: 5. The CDR3 runs 15 residues. Germline CDR1 is MGHDK and CDR2 is SYGVNS.

The chain employs TRBV20-1 and TRBJ1-1; 11 positions match TRBD1. CDR3 length equals 16 residues. Losses at the gene ends were 4 bases for V and 1 base for J; bases not matched to a gene: 8. Germline assignment: CDR1 DFQATT and CDR2 SNEGSKA (reference sequence). CDR3 residues: CSAIFRTGGTNTEAFF. Written as DNA, the CDR3 is TGCAGTGCTATCTTTAGGACAGGGGGCACGAACACTGAAGCTTTCTTT.